The clone carrying this T cell receptor beta chain has only a few counts. This entry comes from a study of blood T cells in healthy people across ages. For the second PCR, which ran for 7 to 11 cycles, a sample-barcoded 5' primer and a J-beta primer mix were used. TCRdb independently ran MiXCR on the 5' RACE reads; one entry per CDR3 protein. The sample holds 650,000 to 1,000,000 distinct CDR3 sequences; about 47% are singletons and the top ten take 18%. A minimum of 7 million PBMCs was isolated per sample. V was shortened by 4 bases and J by 9 bases, with 19 bases between the two germline ends. In germline, CDR1 is SGHNT, CDR2 YENEEA. The length of the CDR3 is 15 residues.

Sequencing was done on a sample of blood. The chain uses TRBV11-3 and TRBJ2-1, with D possibly being TRBD2 (5 bases). This sequence was found in a man at least 80 years old in good health. The CDR3 DNA reads TGTGCCAGCAGCTCTACGCGGGTGGTCTTTAGTGAGCAGTTCTTC. It codes for CASSSTRVVFSEQFF.